This is a list of T cell receptor beta chains from one sample in a study of monozygotic twins with inflammatory bowel disease. TCRdb reprocessed the 5' RACE reads; each CDR3 protein has one entry and no DNA is given. The listing records some 150,000 distinct CDR3 sequences. Source material: blood. The receptors here all came from a human donor with ulcerative colitis or Crohn's disease, or a healthy co-twin of an affected twin (not recorded which). CDR3s include the opening cysteine and the closing phenylalanine or tryptophan.

v_gene	j_gene	CDR3aa
TRBV6-6	TRBJ2-1	CASSSGTEYNEQFF
TRBV5-1	TRBJ1-1	CASSFSGGLGTEAFF
TRBV5-4	TRBJ2-6	CASSLATSGANVLTF
TRBV2	TRBJ2-1	CASQIGTPSYNEQFF
TRBV11-1	TRBJ1-4	CASSPGALGLWGGNEKLFF
TRBV5-1	TRBJ1-2	CASSPGGGGDGYTF
TRBV27	TRBJ2-2	CASSFTPGARNTGELFF
TRBV19	TRBJ2-3	CASSPLTGGASDTQYF
TRBV4-3	TRBJ2-7	CASSQDRPGPYEQYF
TRBV28	TRBJ1-2	CASSSNRPPYGYTF
TRBV27	TRBJ2-1	CASSLPGTGVGNEQFF
TRBV15	TRBJ2-7	CATSGIFDRDFLKYEQYF
TRBV4-1	TRBJ1-1	CASSQDSTQEGFTEAFF
TRBV4-1	TRBJ2-3	CASSQDAASGGGDTQYF
TRBV5-1	TRBJ2-7	CASSLRPQQGGLYEQYF
TRBV5-1	TRBJ2-7	CASSWGTSGSYEQYF
TRBV27	TRBJ2-7	CASSSPARDSPYEQYF
TRBV19	TRBJ2-7	CASSIYPTSGSVEQYF
TRBV28	TRBJ2-7	CASSRGGRQDEQYF
TRBV5-1	TRBJ2-2	CASSLDASGGLNTGELFF
TRBV14	TRBJ2-5	CASSRDIYQETQYF
TRBV4-2	TRBJ2-3	CASSQQPTDTQYF
TRBV10-3	TRBJ2-5	CAISEDEETQYF
TRBV5-1	TRBJ2-7	CASSLAGGQGYEQYF
TRBV3-1	TRBJ2-2	CASSHGASVGSGELFF
TRBV7-2	TRBJ1-1	CASSSLTGGGAFF
TRBV21-1	TRBJ2-3	CASSKALFPVADTQYF
TRBV15	TRBJ1-1	CATSRERMNTEAFF
TRBV7-2	TRBJ2-7	CASSLLGGRLTYEQYF
TRBV20-1	TRBJ2-7	CSARSGQGMYEQYF
TRBV5-6	TRBJ2-4	CASSLDRAYIQYF
TRBV11-2	TRBJ2-5	CASTPSGTQTQYF
TRBV6-2/TRBV6-3	TRBJ1-2	CASSYSGTGGYTF
TRBV10-3	TRBJ2-3	CAITAWDRTLGTDTQYF
TRBV20-1	TRBJ2-5	CSARDGGRKTQYF
TRBV24-1	TRBJ2-7	CATSDLQGVEQYF
TRBV20-1	TRBJ2-1	CSARDGGGGNNEQFF
TRBV12-3/TRBV12-4	TRBJ1-1	CASSSGQGALGEAFF
TRBV4-3	TRBJ2-7	CASRQYRDTGEQYF
TRBV9	TRBJ2-1	CASSSRTSGSRSYNEQFF
TRBV4-3	TRBJ2-3	CASSNTETRKADTQYF
TRBV20-1	TRBJ2-7	CSARQGQGAGEQYF
TRBV14	TRBJ2-7	CASSRVDRAASYEQYF
TRBV4-1	TRBJ1-1	CASSPRGPGGTEAFF
TRBV20-1	TRBJ2-6	CSARDTGGANVLTF
TRBV20-1	TRBJ1-4	CSAARTGDNEKLFF
TRBV12-3/TRBV12-4	TRBJ1-2	CASSLGLREGYGYTF
TRBV5-1	TRBJ2-5	CASSLALTGGEETQYF